These 24 T cell receptor beta chains share one sample of origin, sequenced in a study of Graves' ophthalmopathy and Graves' hyperthyroidism. RNA transcripts provided the template for amplifying TCR beta CDR3 regions. The authors performed first-round RT-PCR with HTBI primers and then a second-round multiplex PCR. TCRdb re-analysed the multiplex PCR reads in MiXCR, keeping a single row per CDR3 protein. The sample holds some 1.1 million distinct CDR3 sequences; 35% to 40% are singletons and the top ten take around 10%. Sequencing was performed on peripheral blood or thyroid tissue (not recorded which). These receptors were taken from an adult man with Graves' hyperthyroidism.

This clonotype came up many times. The V call is TRBV20-1, the J call TRBJ1-1; a possible D gene is TRBD1 (6 bases). Germline V gene lookup returns CDR1 DFQATT and CDR2 SNEGSKA (reference sequence). There are 16 residues in the CDR3. Trimming pared 3 bases from V and 3 bases from J, leaving 20 bases between. In DNA form, the CDR3 reads TGCAGTGCTAGTAGTCCCCAACCGGGGGCCGACACTGAAGCTTTCTTT. This gives the protein CSASSPQPGADTEAFF.

This clonotype was seen ten or more times. V is TRBV11-2 and J is TRBJ1-1; D is undetermined. Germline V gene data show CDR1 as SGHAT and CDR2 as FQNNGV. V gave up 5 bases and J gave up 8 bases, with 6 bases separating them. The CDR3 loop spans 10 amino acids. The CDR3 coding sequence is TGTGCCAGCAGCCACGTCGAAGCTTTCTTT. This codes for CASSHVEAFF.

The chain employs TRBV7-2 and TRBJ2-7; weak D call: TRBD2 (6 bases). Trimming removed 3 bases at V and 5 bases at J, with 14 bases between. Germline V gene data show CDR1 as SGHTA and CDR2 as FQGNSA. CDR3 length: 14 amino acids. The CDR3 nucleotides are TGTGCCAGCAGCTTCGACGGGGGTAGGAACGAGCAGTACTTC. It translates to CASSFDGGRNEQYF. Filled out from reference TRBV7-2 and TRBJ2-7, the complete variable domain reads GAGVSQSPSNKVTEKGKDVELRCDPISGHTALYWYRQSLGQGLEFLIYFQGNSAPDKSGLPSDRFSAERTGGSVSTLTIQRTQQEDSAVYLCASSFDGGRNEQYFGPGTRLTVT.

A few counts support this clonotype. V is TRBV12-3 or TRBV12-4 and J is TRBJ1-5; D gene unclear. This CDR3 comprises 14 residues. Deletions cut 7 bases from V and 7 bases from J, with 17 bases between. For the CDR3, the DNA is TGTGCCAGCAAAGGTCGCGGCTTAGGGCAGCCCCAGCATTTT. Residues: CASKGRGLGQPQHF.

This clonotype was seen only a few times. The rearrangement uses TRBV4-3 and TRBJ1-5; no clear D. From germline, CDR1 is LGHNA and CDR2 YSLEER. Trimming removed 1 base from V and 5 bases from J, with 9 bases in between. This CDR3 region has 14 residues. DNA for the CDR3: TGCGCCAGCAGCCAAGGGATGGGCGATCAGCCCCAGCATTTT. It specifies CASSQGMGDQPQHF.

The chain links TRBV9 to TRBJ2-7; D tentatively fits TRBD1 or TRBD2 (5 bases each). The germline CDR1 and CDR2 sequences are SGDLS and YYNGEE. V was trimmed by 2 bases and J by 3 bases, leaving 18 bases between them. This CDR3 is 16 amino acids long. The CDR3, as DNA: TGTGCCAGCAGCGTGGGGGTGGGGCTAGCTAGCTACGAGCAGTACTTC. Its protein product is CASSVGVGLASYEQYF.

This sequence joins TRBV7-8 and TRBJ1-4; D is perhaps TRBD1 (6 bases). Germline CDR1 reads SGHVS; CDR2 reads FQNEAQ. The CDR3 consists of 17 residues. V was pared by 5 bases and J by 4 bases, with 20 bases between. The CDR3 is CASSAPQGQGGNEKLFF. Written as DNA, the CDR3 is TGTGCCAGCAGCGCCCCCCAGGGGCAGGGCGGTAATGAAAAACTGTTTTTT. The whole variable domain, remainder taken from reference TRBV7-8 and TRBJ1-4, is GAGVSQSPRYKVAKRGQDVALRCDPISGHVSLFWYQQALGQGPEFLTYFQNEAQLDKSGLPSDRFFAERPEGSVSTLKIQRTQQEDSAVYLCASSAPQGQGGNEKLFFGSGTQLSVL.

This clonotype came up many times. Mismatch with germline at one junction end may stem from a read error. The CDR3 DNA reads TGTGCCAGCAGCTTGGAACCCGGACAGGTCTCCCACGAGCAGTACTTC. Translation gives CASSLEPGQVSHEQYF. The genes are TRBV5-5 and TRBJ2-7, with TRBD1 matching over 7 bases. Looked up from germline, CDR1 is SGHKS and CDR2 is YYEKEE (reference sequence). This CDR3 is built from 16 residues.

On this clonotype itself: A clone one base away is much larger, so this may be a read error. The V and J genes are TRBV20-1 and TRBJ2-2; D remains ambiguous. Germline assignment: CDR1 DFQATT and CDR2 SNEGSKA (reference sequence). V was cut by 6 bases and J by 1 base, with 6 bases left in between. The CDR3 length is 12 residues. The CDR3: CSAPRNTGELFF. CDR3 nucleotides: TGCAGTGCCCCTAGGAACACCGGGGAGCTGTTTTTT.

Ten or more counts support this clonotype. This rearrangement joins TRBV4-3 to TRBJ1-1, with 7 bases that match TRBD1. The CDR3 is made up of 15 amino acids. The germline CDR1 and CDR2 sequences are LGHNA and YSLEER. Trimming at V came to 0 bases and at J to 11 bases, leaving 12 bases not matched to a gene. The CDR3 sequence: CASSQEPSTGVVAFF. Here the CDR3 DNA reads TGCGCCAGCAGCCAAGAGCCCTCTACAGGGGTGGTTGCTTTCTTT.

The V call is TRBV29-1, the J call TRBJ1-3; TRBD1 matches at 10 bases. CDR1 and CDR2 (germline): SQVTM, ANQGSEA. The trim removed 8 bases at V and 1 base at J, leaving 11 bases unmatched. The CDR3 is made up of 16 amino acids. DNA for the CDR3: TGCAGCTTAGGGTCTACGGGACAGGGGTCTGGAAACACCATATATTTT. Encoded protein: CSLGSTGQGSGNTIYF.

V is TRBV27 and J is TRBJ1-2, with 7 bases that match TRBD1. This CDR3 region has 14 residues. V shed 0 bases and J 8 bases; nucleotides not matched to a gene: 6. CDR1 is MNHEY and CDR2 is SMNVEV in the germline V gene (reference sequence). CDR3 sequence: CASSLSEGARGYTF. The CDR3 DNA reads TGTGCCAGCAGTTTATCGGAGGGGGCCAGGGGCTACACCTTC.

This clonotype was seen more than once but under ten times. No DNA is shown, since the ends of the CDR3 on it are uncertain; the CDR3 is the one TCRdb lists. The rearrangement links TRBV2 to TRBJ2-7; the D call in the table, TRBD1, was not verified against the DNA. The CDR3 is 20 residues long, counting both termini. Germline V CDR1 and CDR2: SNHLY, FYNNEI. The CDR3 loop reads CASSIYPCSVETTGRHEQYF.

In its sample, this clonotype was seen many times. V and J are TRBV19 and TRBJ1-1; TRBD1 matches 8 bases. With 0 bases clipped from V and 8 bases from J, the junction kept 5 bases outside the gene matches. The CDR3 is made up of 14 amino acids. Germline loops: CDR1 LNHDA, CDR2 SQIVND (reference sequence). This CDR3 reads CASSIDPWTGEAFF. CDR3 DNA: TGTGCCAGTAGTATAGATCCTTGGACAGGGGAAGCTTTCTTT.

This clonotype was detected only a few times. This chain uses TRBV20-1 with TRBJ2-7, with 8 nucleotides matching TRBD1. J was trimmed by 2 bases and V by 2 bases; bases with no gene match: 5. The length of the CDR3 is 14 residues. Germline V lookup: CDR1 DFQATT, CDR2 SNEGSKA (reference sequence). The CDR3: CSARPGTGTYEQYF. As DNA, the CDR3 is TGCAGTGCTAGACCCGGGACAGGCACCTACGAGCAGTACTTC.

This clonotype was counted a few times. This rearrangement joins TRBV5-6 to TRBJ1-2; 8 positions match TRBD1. The CDR3 has 15 residues. V was clipped by 0 bases and J by 4 bases; unmatched bases: 5. Germline CDR1 SGHDT, CDR2 YYEEEE. The DNA of the CDR3 is TGTGCCAGCAGCTTGGCTAGGACAGGGTTCTATGGCTACACCTTC. Translated: CASSLARTGFYGYTF.

This clonotype was observed many times. The V gene is TRBV5-6, the J gene TRBJ2-7, with 9 bases fitting TRBD1. Looked up from germline, CDR1 is SGHDT and CDR2 is YYEEEE. Trimming took 2 bases from V and 5 from J; bases not matched to a gene: 2. The CDR3 consists of 13 residues. The chain's CDR3 is CASSFRTGDEQYF. The CDR3 DNA reads TGTGCCAGCAGCTTTCGGACAGGGGACGAGCAGTACTTC.

A few counts support this clonotype. V usage is TRBV6-5 and J usage is TRBJ1-2; D is undetermined. CDR3 length: 17 amino acids. Germline lookup yields CDR1 MNHEY and CDR2 SVGAGI. Trimming shortened V by 0 bases and J by 2 bases, and 16 bases separated the two germline ends. CDR3 coding DNA: TGTGCCAGCAGTTACTCGATACAGTACGGGTTAAACTATGGCTACACCTTC. Encoded protein: CASSYSIQYGLNYGYTF.

The table lists this clonotype with many counts. The V and J genes are TRBV7-9 and TRBJ1-2; D might be TRBD1 (6 bases). V was cut by 5 bases and J by 5 bases, with 12 bases left in between. The CDR3 is made up of 13 amino acids. CDR1 is SEHNR, CDR2 FQNEAQ, per germline (reference sequence). The CDR3 protein is CASSHRTVYGYTF. The CDR3 bases are TGTGCCAGCAGCCATCGGACAGTTTATGGCTACACCTTC.

Regarding this clonotype: Since a much larger clone is just one base distant, this may be a read error. This chain uses TRBV2 with TRBJ1-1, with no clear D. The CDR3 sequence is 18 residues long. Looked up from germline, CDR1 is SNHLY and CDR2 is FYNNEI. Trimming stripped 6 bases from V and 3 bases from J, with 26 bases between. In nucleotides, the CDR3 is TGTGCCAGCAGCGTAGAGCCCGGACTGAGACTCAAGGACACTGAAGCTTTCTTT. Protein product: CASSVEPGLRLKDTEAFF. The variable domain in full, with the rest retrieved from reference TRBV2 and TRBJ1-1, is EPEVTQTPSHQVTQMGQEVILRCVPISNHLYFYWYRQILGQKVEFLVSFYNNEISEKSEIFDDQFSVERPDGSNFTLKIRSTKLEDSAMYFCASSVEPGLRLKDTEAFFGQGTRLTVV.

This clonotype was observed many times. The V and J genes are TRBV12-3 or TRBV12-4 and TRBJ2-5, with TRBD1 as a possible D gene (6 bases). There are 15 residues in the CDR3. Between the trimmed V and J ends, which lost 5 bases and 7 bases, there was a span of 20 bases. CDR3 residues: CASSHRDIVIGTQYF. CDR3 in DNA: TGTGCCAGCAGTCACCGGGACATCGTGATCGGGACCCAGTACTTC.

This clonotype was counted at least ten times. CDR3 loop: CASSLFGRGRTGELFF. DNA for the CDR3: TGTGCCAGCAGCTTGTTTGGCAGGGGGCGGACCGGGGAGCTGTTTTTT. This chain links TRBV7-2 with TRBJ2-2; 8 bases are a match to TRBD1. Germline loops: CDR1 SGHTA, CDR2 FQGNSA. CDR3 length equals 16 residues. Trimming removed 3 bases from V and 5 bases from J; junction bases left unmatched: 8.

The V and J genes are TRBV6-5 and TRBJ2-7, with TRBD1 as a possible D gene (6 bases). The CDR3 spans 13 residues. Between the trimmed V and J ends, which lost 4 bases and 3 bases, there was a span of 10 bases. CDR1 and CDR2 (germline): MNHEY, SVGAGI. This chain's CDR3 is CASSWDTYYEQYF. The CDR3, as DNA: TGTGCCAGCAGTTGGGACACCTACTACGAGCAGTACTTC.

The chain couples TRBV12-3 or TRBV12-4 to TRBJ2-2; 8 bases match TRBD1. V trimming: 5 bases; J trimming: 3 bases; junction bases outside the gene matches: 8. The CDR3 contains 16 residues. Here the CDR3 reads CASSPLDRGYTGELFF. In nucleotides, the CDR3 is TGTGCCAGCAGTCCCCTAGACAGGGGATACACCGGGGAGCTGTTTTTT.